The 9 T cell receptor beta chains reported below all come from one sample, sequenced in a study of CD8 T cells in Susac syndrome. The authors reverse transcribed roughly 0.5 to 1 ug RNA with random hexamers. TCRdb passed the immunoSEQ multiplex PCR reads through MiXCR, listing each CDR3 protein once. The sample includes about 84,000 distinct CDR3 sequences, about 96% of them seen just once. Sequenced: CD8+ T cells from PBMCs. Receptors originate from a human donor with Susac syndrome.

This sequence joins TRBV5-6 and TRBJ2-5; D not resolved. Per the germline V gene, CDR1 is SGHDT and CDR2 is YYEEEE. The CDR3 is 13 amino acids. Trimming stripped 3 bases from V and 2 bases from J, with 8 bases between. The CDR3 is CASSSSIQETQYF. In nucleotides, the CDR3 is TGTGCCAGCAGCTCAAGTATACAAGAGACCCAGTACTTC.

The rearrangement uses TRBV7-8 and TRBJ1-5; D is unclear. Germline V gene data show CDR1 as SGHVS and CDR2 as FQNEAQ. CDR3 length: 14 residues. With 4 bases removed from V and 5 bases from J, the gap between germline ends came to 12 bases. The chain's CDR3 is CASSSTGSHQPQHF. DNA for the CDR3: TGTGCCAGCAGCTCAACGGGCAGTCATCAGCCCCAGCATTTT.

V is TRBV19 and J is TRBJ1-1; unclear D gene. The CDR3 has 13 residues. V was shortened by 5 bases and J by 0 bases, with 7 bases between the two germline ends. Germline V CDR1 and CDR2: LNHDA, SQIVND (reference sequence). This CDR3 is CASSSGLNTEAFF. In nucleotides, the CDR3 is TGTGCCAGTAGTTCGGGATTGAACACTGAAGCTTTCTTT.

The rearrangement joins TRBV13 to TRBJ2-1; no clear D. Between the trimmed V and J ends, which lost 4 bases and 6 bases, there was a span of 7 bases. Germline V gives CDR1 PRHDT, CDR2 FYEKMQ (reference sequence). This CDR3 contains 12 residues. CDR3 sequence reads: CASSWSRNEQFF. CDR3 coding DNA: TGTGCCAGCAGCTGGAGCCGCAATGAGCAGTTCTTC.

The chain uses TRBV29-1 and TRBJ2-1, with D unresolved. CDR1 and CDR2 from the germline V gene are SQVTM and ANQGSEA. The CDR3 runs to 10 residues. The V end lost 4 bases, the J end lost 9 bases, and 7 bases lay between the germline ends. Here the CDR3 reads CSVVAGEQFF. CDR3 in DNA: TGCAGCGTTGTAGCAGGTGAGCAGTTCTTC.

In its sample, this clonotype was seen once. The chain carries TRBV20-1 and TRBJ1-2; D gene unclear. Germline CDR1 and CDR2: DFQATT and SNEGSKA (reference sequence). V was pared by 4 bases and J by 5 bases, with 5 bases between. The CDR3 loop spans 10 amino acids. The CDR3 DNA is TGCAGTGCTACAGTATATGGCTACACCTTC. Translating it yields CSATVYGYTF.

In this sample, this clonotype turned up once. The gene calls are TRBV5-1 and TRBJ1-5; no firm D call. Trimming removed 1 base from V and 3 bases from J, with 8 bases in between. Germline-derived CDR1 and CDR2 are SGHRS and YFSETQ. This CDR3 is 14 amino acids long. The CDR3 here is CASSLTSNNQPQHF. CDR3 in DNA: TGCGCCAGCAGCTTGACCAGCAACAATCAGCCCCAGCATTTT.

The chain joins TRBV28 to TRBJ2-2; 10 bases agree with TRBD2. Per germline, CDR1 MDHEN and CDR2 SYDVKM. The trim removed 4 bases at V and 5 bases at J, leaving 4 bases unmatched. The CDR3 consists of 15 residues. This CDR3 is CASSSLAGATGELFF. In nucleotides, the CDR3 is TGTGCCAGCAGTTCGCTAGCGGGAGCTACCGGGGAGCTGTTTTTT.

The chain is built from TRBV30 and TRBJ1-2; tentatively, D is TRBD1 (5 bases). V lost 8 bases and J lost 6, with 22 bases in between. There are 14 residues in the CDR3. Germline-derived CDR1 and CDR2 are GTSNPN and SVGIG (reference sequence). The CDR3 spells CARGDQGGNDGYTF. CDR3 nucleotides: TGTGCCCGTGGAGATCAGGGCGGGAATGATGGCTACACCTTC.